Following are 11 T cell receptor beta chains from one sample sequenced in a study of shared clonotypes between healthy human individuals. Produced via immunoSEQ multiplex PCR; TCRdb's table is partial and in-frame only. This table holds 2,500,000 or so clones, under 95% found once. The sample comprised naive CD4+ T cells from PBMCs. Subset denoted: CD45RA+ positively selected. These receptors originate from a man younger than 30 in good health. Some clones in this sample may be carry-over from other donors' samples.

This sequence joins TRBV7-8 and TRBJ2-3, with 8 bases lining up with TRBD1. Germline V lookup: CDR1 SGHVS, CDR2 FQNEAQ. The CDR3 contains 14 residues. J gave up 5 bases and V 5 bases, and 6 bases lay outside the gene matches. In nucleotides, the CDR3 is TGTGCCAGCAGCACCCAACAGGGGGGAGATACGCAGTATTTT. Encoded protein: CASSTQQGGDTQYF.

The J gene is TRBJ2-5, the V gene TRBV15; 8 positions match TRBD2. Germline values: CDR1 LNHNV, CDR2 YYDKDF (reference sequence). The CDR3 length is 16 residues. V was clipped by 5 bases and J by 2 bases; unmatched bases: 10. The CDR3 region has the DNA TGTGCCACCAGCGGGGGGGTAGCGGGGCCTCAAGAGACCCAGTACTTC. Translating gives CATSGGVAGPQETQYF.

The chain has TRBV27 and TRBJ2-2; D is ambiguous. This CDR3 is 13 amino acids long. Germline V CDR1 and CDR2: MNHEY, SMNVEV (reference sequence). V lost 2 bases and J lost 6, with 7 bases in between. The CDR3 DNA reads as TGTGCCAGCAGTTTAGGGCTCCCCGGGGAGCTGTTTTTT. This translates into CASSLGLPGELFF.

Turning to this clone: At the DNA level, this CDR3 is encoded by other sequences in the same sample as well. This sequence joins TRBV2 and TRBJ2-1; D remains unclear. V lost 5 bases to trimming and J lost 2 bases, with 7 bases between them. The CDR3 contains 13 residues. The V gene's germline CDR1 is SNHLY and CDR2 FYNNEI. CDR3 region: CASSLTTYNEQFF. The CDR3 nucleotides read TGTGCCAGCAGTCTCACTACCTACAATGAGCAGTTCTTC.

Comments on this clone: Other DNA sequences from this sample encode an identical CDR3 as well. The V gene is TRBV6-5, the J gene TRBJ2-3; D gene unclear. The germline V gene has CDR1 MNHEY and CDR2 SVGAGI. The CDR3 extends over 15 amino acids. Deletions cut 0 bases from V and 1 base from J, with 8 bases between. CDR3 loop: CASSYSRAGTDTQYF. CDR3 nucleotide sequence: TGTGCCAGCAGTTACTCGAGAGCCGGCACAGATACGCAGTATTTT.

The chain combines TRBV19 with TRBJ2-7, with 10 nucleotides matching TRBD1. Germline CDR1 LNHDA, CDR2 SQIVND (reference sequence). The CDR3 consists of 15 residues. V trimming: 6 bases; J trimming: 4 bases; junction bases outside the gene matches: 9. The chain's CDR3 is CASSHIRQGAYEQYF. In DNA form, the CDR3 reads TGTGCCAGTAGCCACATTCGACAGGGGGCGTACGAGCAGTACTTC.

This clone has just one count. This chain links TRBV6-5 with TRBJ2-5, with D possibly being TRBD1 (6 bases). Germline-derived CDR1 and CDR2 are MNHEY and SVGAGI. The ends were cut back, 3 bases at V and 5 bases at J, with 16 bases in the middle. The CDR3 runs 15 residues. CDR3 amino acids: CASSYTGPTGETQYF. The CDR3 nucleotides read TGTGCCAGCAGTTATACAGGGCCGACAGGCGAGACCCAGTACTTC.

The gene calls are TRBV15 and TRBJ1-1, with a possible D match to TRBD1 (5 bases). Trimming removed 1 base at V and 5 bases at J, with 17 bases between. The germline V gene has CDR1 LNHNV and CDR2 YYDKDF (reference sequence). The length of the CDR3 is 16 residues. The CDR3 region has the DNA TGTGCCACCAGCAGAGGGATTTTAGGGGTGGCAACTGAAGCTTTCTTT. Residues: CATSRGILGVATEAFF.

This clone has just one count. The chain uses TRBV18 and TRBJ1-6; D is uncertain. Per the germline V gene, CDR1 is KGHSH and CDR2 is LQKENI. With 3 bases removed from V and 6 bases from J, the gap between germline ends came to 12 bases. CDR3 length: 15 amino acids. CDR3 sequence (DNA): TGTGCCAGCTCACCTGCCGGGCCCCGTAATTCACCCCTCCACTTT. It is translated as CASSPAGPRNSPLHF.

This chain joins TRBV10-1 and TRBJ1-5; 8 bases map to TRBD1. Germline loops: CDR1 WNHNN, CDR2 SYGVQD (reference sequence). V shed 1 base, J shed 0 bases, and the junction held 8 bases outside the gene matches. CDR3 length equals 18 residues. The CDR3 loop reads CASSEFGTGENSNQPQHF. The CDR3 nucleotides are TGCGCCAGCAGTGAGTTCGGGACAGGCGAAAATAGCAATCAGCCCCAGCATTTT.

This chain links TRBV6-4 with TRBJ1-1; no definite D call. This CDR3 has 11 residues. From germline, CDR1 is MRHNA and CDR2 SNTAGT. Trimming shortened V by 2 bases and J by 10 bases, and 8 bases separated the two germline ends. The CDR3 DNA is TGTGCCAGCAGTGACGAGGTGGGAGCTTTCTTT. Its translation is CASSDEVGAFF.